This entry is about one T cell receptor (beta chain). The antigen is unknown. The germline V gene encodes CDR1 SGHRS and CDR2 YFSETQ. This CDR3 spans 14 amino acids. The ends were cut back, 4 bases at V and 6 bases at J, with 17 bases in the middle. Measured with immunoSEQ multiplex PCR; TCRdb has only the in-frame clones, and not every one. This sample carries some 22,000 clones, over 75% of them seen once, and the ten largest clones take roughly 20%. These data come from a study of vaccination effects on CD4 cells after COVID-19. Ahead of sequencing, the ViraFEST assay grew antigen-specific CD4+ T cells using viral peptide pools. Upon completion of 10 to 11 days in culture, CD4+ T cells were isolated. Either the mRNA-1273 or the BNT162b2 vaccine was given to participants as two doses.

This chain joins TRBV5-1 and TRBJ2-7, with D possibly matching TRBD2 (6 bases). This TCR was sampled from a human donor who received a COVID-19 vaccine. Source: CD4+ T cells from PBMCs cultured with HCoV-NL63 spike peptides, taken after COVID-19 vaccination. CDR3 DNA: TGCGCCAGCAGCCAGGAGGGGAGACTGGGCGAGCAGTACTTC. Translating it yields CASSQEGRLGEQYF.